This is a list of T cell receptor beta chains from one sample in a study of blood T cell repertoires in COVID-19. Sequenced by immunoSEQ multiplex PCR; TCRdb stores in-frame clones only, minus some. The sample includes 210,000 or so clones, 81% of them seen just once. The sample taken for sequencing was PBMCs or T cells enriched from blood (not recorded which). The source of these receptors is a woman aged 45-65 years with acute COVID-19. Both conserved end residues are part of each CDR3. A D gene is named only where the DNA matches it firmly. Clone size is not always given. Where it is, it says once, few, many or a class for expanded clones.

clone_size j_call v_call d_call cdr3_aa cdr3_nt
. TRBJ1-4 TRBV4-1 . CASSDLRGGEKLFF TGCGCCAGCAGCGATCTTAGGGGGGGTGAAAAACTGTTTTTT
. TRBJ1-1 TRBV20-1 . CSASRSVALTEAFF TGCAGTGCTAGTCGCTCAGTGGCTCTCACTGAAGCTTTCTTT
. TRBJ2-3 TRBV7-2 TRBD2 CASSLSGGAILTDTQYF TGTGCCAGCAGCTTAAGCGGGGGGGCTATCCTCACAGATACGCAGTATTTT
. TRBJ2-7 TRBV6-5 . CASSFISYEQYF TGTGCCAGCAGTTTTATATCCTACGAGCAGTACTTC
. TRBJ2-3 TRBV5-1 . CASSLEGRGASTDTQYF TGCGCCAGCAGCTTGGAGGGGCGGGGCGCGAGCACAGATACGCAGTATTTT
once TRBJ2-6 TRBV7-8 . CASRTDEQGLRSGANVLTF TGTGCCAGCCGCACCGATGAACAGGGTCTGCGGTCTGGGGCCAACGTCCTGACTTTC
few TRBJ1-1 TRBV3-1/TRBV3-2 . CASSRAGAAGATEAFF TGTGCCAGCAGCCGAGCAGGGGCGGCAGGGGCCACTGAAGCTTTCTTT
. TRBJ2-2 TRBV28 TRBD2 CASSSGLAGSPYTGELFF TGTGCCAGCAGCTCGGGACTAGCGGGGTCTCCTTACACCGGGGAGCTGTTTTTT
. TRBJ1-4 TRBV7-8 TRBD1 CATTSGQGLNEKLFF TGTGCCACCACCAGCGGACAGGGACTAAATGAAAAACTGTTTTTT
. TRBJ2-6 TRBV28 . CASRKDKTNVLTF TGTGCCAGCAGAAAAGACAAAACCAACGTCCTGACTTTC
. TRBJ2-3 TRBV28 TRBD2 CASSLLAGRTDTQYF TGTGCCAGCAGTTTACTAGCGGGGCGCACAGATACGCAGTATTTT
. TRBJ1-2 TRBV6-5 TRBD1 CASKQGEGGYTF TGTGCCAGCAAACAGGGGGAAGGTGGCTACACCTTC
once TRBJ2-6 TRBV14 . CASSQDTHPLAGANVLTF TGTGCCAGCAGCCAAGATACCCACCCCCTAGCTGGGGCCAACGTCCTGACTTTC
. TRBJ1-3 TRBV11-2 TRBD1 CASSFEDRASGNTIYF TGTGCCAGCAGCTTCGAGGACAGGGCCTCTGGAAACACCATATATTTT
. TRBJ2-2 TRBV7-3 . CASSYTTGSRTGELFF TGTGCCAGCAGCTACACGACGGGAAGTCGCACCGGGGAGCTGTTTTTT
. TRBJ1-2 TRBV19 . CASSIGRGDGYTF TGTGCCAGTAGTATCGGGAGGGGGGATGGCTACACCTTC
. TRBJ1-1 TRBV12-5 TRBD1 CASGLAQDRGAEAFF TGTGCTAGTGGTTTGGCACAGGACAGGGGAGCGGAAGCTTTCTTT
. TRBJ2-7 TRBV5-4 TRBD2 CASSLRVASGGYEQYF TGTGCCAGCAGCTTACGAGTGGCTAGCGGGGGTTACGAGCAGTACTTC
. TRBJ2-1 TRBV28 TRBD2 CASSPLSGSSYNEQFF TGTGCCAGCAGTCCCCTTAGCGGGAGCTCCTACAATGAGCAGTTCTTC
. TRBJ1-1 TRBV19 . CASSMYGLNTEAFF TGTGCCAGTAGTATGTACGGGTTGAACACTGAAGCTTTCTTT
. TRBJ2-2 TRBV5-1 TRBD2 CASSSGGAGELFF TGCGCCAGCAGCTCGGGAGGTGCCGGGGAGCTGTTTTTT
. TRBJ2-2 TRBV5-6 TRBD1 CASSLDRGSANTGELFF TGTGCCAGCAGCTTGGACAGGGGATCCGCGAACACCGGGGAGCTGTTTTTT
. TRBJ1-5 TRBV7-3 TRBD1 CASSGGQDNQPQHF TGTGCCAGCAGCGGAGGACAGGACAATCAGCCCCAGCATTTT
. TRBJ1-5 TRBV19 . CASSISGRSNQPQHF TGTGCCAGTAGTATCAGCGGCAGGTCTAATCAGCCCCAGCATTTT